Listed below are T cell receptor beta chains from one sample, sequenced in a study of beta chain features in type 1 diabetes. Produced via immunoSEQ multiplex PCR; TCRdb's table is partial and in-frame only. The sample shows under 200,000 clones, around 10% of them seen only once. What was sequenced was central memory CD4+ T cells from blood. The receptors originated from a man younger than 40 with type 1 diabetes. Both conserved end residues are part of each CDR3. The D gene is left open where the match is weak. Size is stated for part of the rows, as once, few or many counts, or as a class when the clone is expanded.

V: TRBV5-1
size: -
J: TRBJ2-3
D: TRBD2
DNA: TGCGCCAGCAGCTCCGGGACTAGCTTCGATACGCAGTATTTT
CDR3: CASSSGTSFDTQYF

V: TRBV9
size: -
J: TRBJ2-2
D: -
DNA: TGTGCCAGCAGCGTAAGGGGGTCAAACACCGGGGAGCTGTTTTTT
CDR3: CASSVRGSNTGELFF

V: TRBV7-8
size: -
J: TRBJ1-5
D: -
DNA: TGTGCCAGCAGCTCGGGAGTAAGCAATCAGCCCCAGCATTTT
CDR3: CASSSGVSNQPQHF

V: TRBV7-3
size: -
J: TRBJ2-3
D: TRBD2
DNA: TGTGCCAGCAGCTCCGGGGGGGCGGGAGTATATACGCAGTATTTT
CDR3: CASSSGGAGVYTQYF

V: TRBV30
size: few
J: TRBJ2-3
D: TRBD2
DNA: TGTGCCTGGAAGCCCGGGACTAGCGCCTACACAGATACGCAGTATTTT
CDR3: CAWKPGTSAYTDTQYF

V: TRBV7-2
size: -
J: TRBJ2-2
D: TRBD2
DNA: TGTGCCAGCAGCCCAAAACGGGGGGGCGTCGGGGAGCTGTTTTTT
CDR3: CASSPKRGGVGELFF

V: TRBV9
size: few
J: TRBJ1-1
D: TRBD1
DNA: TGTGCCAGCAGCGTCGGACAGGGAGGTACCACTGAAGCTTTCTTT
CDR3: CASSVGQGGTTEAFF

V: TRBV14
size: -
J: TRBJ2-3
D: TRBD1
DNA: TGTGCCAGCAGCAGGGGGCGGGCAGATACGCAGTATTTT
CDR3: CASSRGRADTQYF

V: TRBV4-2
size: -
J: TRBJ2-1
D: -
DNA: TGTGCCAGCAGCCCCAAGTGGGGGGAGAAGGAGCAGTTCTTC
CDR3: CASSPKWGEKEQFF

V: TRBV9
size: -
J: TRBJ1-1
D: -
DNA: TGTGCCAGCAGCGTAGTGGCGAACACTGAAGCTTTCTTT
CDR3: CASSVVANTEAFF

V: TRBV28
size: few
J: TRBJ2-1
D: -
DNA: TGTGCCAGCAGTTTAGTGGGGCATGAGCAGTTCTTC
CDR3: CASSLVGHEQFF

V: TRBV5-4
size: -
J: TRBJ2-7
D: -
DNA: TGTGCCAGCAGCTTGAGGGGGTCGGGGTCGAGCTCCTACGAGCAGTACTTC
CDR3: CASSLRGSGSSSYEQYF

V: TRBV2
size: few
J: TRBJ2-1
D: -
DNA: TGTGCCAGCAGTGAAGCTGGGAGACTCTCCTACAATGAGCAGTTCTTC
CDR3: CASSEAGRLSYNEQFF

V: TRBV2
size: -
J: TRBJ2-2
D: TRBD2
DNA: TGTGCCAGCAGCCGTAGCGGGAGGACCGGGGAGCTGTTTTTT
CDR3: CASSRSGRTGELFF

V: TRBV29-1
size: many
J: TRBJ1-1
D: -
DNA: TGCAGCGGTAACAAGAACACTGAAGCTTTCTTT
CDR3: CSGNKNTEAFF

V: TRBV28
size: -
J: TRBJ1-5
D: -
DNA: TGTGCCAGCCGACAGGACAGCAATCAGCCCCAGCATTTT
CDR3: CASRQDSNQPQHF

V: TRBV6-6
size: -
J: TRBJ2-1
D: TRBD2
DNA: TGTGCCAGCAGTTACCAAAGACTAGCGGGACACAATGAGCAGTTCTTC
CDR3: CASSYQRLAGHNEQFF

V: TRBV7-9
size: -
J: TRBJ1-1
D: -
DNA: TGTGCCAGCAGCTCGACAGAAAACACTGAAGCTTTCTTT
CDR3: CASSSTENTEAFF

V: TRBV27
size: few
J: TRBJ2-1
D: TRBD2
DNA: TGTGCCAGTAGACTAGCGGGAGTAATCAATGAGCAGTTCTTC
CDR3: CASRLAGVINEQFF

V: TRBV28
size: few
J: TRBJ2-3
D: -
DNA: TGTGCCAGCAGCCGACCAAACAGGGGCACAGATACGCAGTATTTT
CDR3: CASSRPNRGTDTQYF

V: TRBV10-3
size: many
J: TRBJ1-1
D: TRBD1
DNA: TGTGCCATCAGCTCCGGGACAGGCCATTTGGAAGCTTTCTTT
CDR3: CAISSGTGHLEAFF

V: TRBV15
size: few
J: TRBJ2-5
D: -
DNA: TGTGCCACCAGCCCAGAGGGCGAGACCCAGTACTTC
CDR3: CATSPEGETQYF

V: TRBV7-2
size: few
J: TRBJ2-5
D: TRBD2
DNA: TGTGCCAGCAGCTCTGGACTAGCGGGAGAGACCCAGTACTTC
CDR3: CASSSGLAGETQYF

V: TRBV29-1
size: -
J: TRBJ1-1
D: -
DNA: TGCAGCGTTGAAGCTGTGCAGAATACTGAAGCTTTCTTT
CDR3: CSVEAVQNTEAFF

V: TRBV29-1
size: few
J: TRBJ2-7
D: TRBD2
DNA: TGCAGCGTTCTAGGACTAGCGGGAGGGGATGAGCAGTACTTC
CDR3: CSVLGLAGGDEQYF

V: TRBV10-3
size: -
J: TRBJ1-1
D: -
DNA: TGTGCCAGCAGACCAGGTCAGAGGGCAAGTACCACTGAAGCTTTCTTT
CDR3: CASRPGQRASTTEAFF

V: TRBV7-9
size: -
J: TRBJ2-3
D: TRBD2
DNA: TGTGCCAGCAGCCCTGGGACTAGCGGGACCACGCAGTATTTT
CDR3: CASSPGTSGTTQYF

V: TRBV29-1
size: -
J: TRBJ1-3
D: TRBD1
DNA: TGCAGCGTGGGACAGGGGGGAAACACCATATATTTT
CDR3: CSVGQGGNTIYF

V: TRBV19
size: many
J: TRBJ2-1
D: -
DNA: TGTGCCAGTAGTAGGGGCCCTTTTAATGAGCAGTTCTTC
CDR3: CASSRGPFNEQFF

V: TRBV14
size: few
J: TRBJ2-7
D: -
DNA: TGTGCCAGCAGAATCAACAATTGGCAGGTCGACTCCTACGAGCAGTACTTC
CDR3: CASRINNWQVDSYEQYF

V: TRBV28
size: few
J: TRBJ2-4
D: TRBD2
DNA: TGTGCCAGCAGCTTACTAGCGGGAGGAAGGAGCATTCAGTACTTC
CDR3: CASSLLAGGRSIQYF

V: TRBV4-2
size: -
J: TRBJ2-1
D: TRBD2
DNA: TGTGCCAGCAGCCGCTGGGATAGCGGGAGCTACAATGAGCAGTTCTTC
CDR3: CASSRWDSGSYNEQFF

V: TRBV4-3
size: -
J: TRBJ1-4
D: -
DNA: TGCGCCAGCAGCCAAGCTCCGGCAGGTCTACAAGCAACTAATGAAAAACTGTTTTTT
CDR3: CASSQAPAGLQATNEKLFF

V: TRBV7-6
size: few
J: TRBJ1-2
D: -
DNA: TGTGCCAGCACCCCCATCACCAGGGATGGAGGCTACACCTTC
CDR3: CASTPITRDGGYTF

V: TRBV4-2
size: -
J: TRBJ2-1
D: TRBD2
DNA: TGTGCCAGCAGCCAAGACAGTAGCGGGTATATCTATGAGCAGTTCTTC
CDR3: CASSQDSSGYIYEQFF

V: TRBV7-9
size: few
J: TRBJ2-5
D: -
DNA: TGTGCCAGCAGCTTCCAGGGGTGGGAGACCCAGTACTTC
CDR3: CASSFQGWETQYF

V: TRBV18
size: few
J: TRBJ1-2
D: -
DNA: TGTGCCAGCTCACGGGACTCGGCCTATGGCTACACCTTC
CDR3: CASSRDSAYGYTF

V: TRBV30
size: -
J: TRBJ2-7
D: TRBD1
DNA: TGTGCCTGGAGTGTACCAGGGACAGGGTTGTCCTACGAGCAGTACTTC
CDR3: CAWSVPGTGLSYEQYF